This T cell receptor beta chain derives from a study of blood T cell repertoires in COVID-19. About the study: The United States, Italy and Spain provided the acute and convalescent COVID-19 samples.

Clinical history reported by participants formed the basis on which cohorts were assigned. This clone has only a few counts. With V trimmed by 2 bases and J by 6 bases, 4 bases remained unmatched. The CDR3 extends over 15 amino acids. The germline V gene has CDR1 MNHEY and CDR2 SVGAGI. Method: immunoSEQ multiplex PCR; TCRdb's copy keeps in-frame clones and lacks some. This table holds about 240,000 clones, 86% found once. The V and J genes are TRBV6-5 and TRBJ2-1; 10 nucleotides match TRBD1. The specimen was PBMCs or T cells enriched from blood (not recorded which). This sequence originates from a middle-aged woman with acute COVID-19. The CDR3, as DNA: TGTGCCAGCAGTTACCCGGGACAGGGGTTCAATGAGCAGTTCTTC. It specifies CASSYPGQGFNEQFF.